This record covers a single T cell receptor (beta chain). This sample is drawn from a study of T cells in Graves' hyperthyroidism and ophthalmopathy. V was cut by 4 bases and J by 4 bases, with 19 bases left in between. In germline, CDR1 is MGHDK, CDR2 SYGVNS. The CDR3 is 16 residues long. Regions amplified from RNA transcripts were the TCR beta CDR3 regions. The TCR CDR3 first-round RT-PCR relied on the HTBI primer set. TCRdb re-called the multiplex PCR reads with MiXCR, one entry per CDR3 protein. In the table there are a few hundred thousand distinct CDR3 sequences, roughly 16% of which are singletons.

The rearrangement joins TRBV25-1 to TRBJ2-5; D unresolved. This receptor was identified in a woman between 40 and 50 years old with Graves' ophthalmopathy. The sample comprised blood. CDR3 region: CASSAVRLLGGETQYF. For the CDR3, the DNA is TGTGCCAGCAGTGCGGTTAGGCTACTTGGTGGAGAGACCCAGTACTTC.